Each of the 26 T cell receptor beta chains below was sequenced from the same sample in a study of cytomegalovirus exposure and HLA in healthy donors. The PCR used 60 Vbeta and 13 Jbeta primers. Repertoires were generated with immunoSEQ multiplex PCR, while TCRdb's copy carries only in-frame clones and drops some. This table lists 25,000 to 35,000 clones. Sequenced input: PBMCs. These receptors were obtained from a woman aged 40 to 50 in good health and CMV-seropositive.

The V gene is TRBV7-3, the J gene TRBJ1-1; perhaps TRBD1 as D (5 bases). CDR3 length: 13 residues. Germline lookup yields CDR1 SGHTA and CDR2 FQGTGA. Trimming removed 3 bases at V and 5 bases at J, with 10 bases between. Here the CDR3 reads CASSLEGRTEAFF. The CDR3 nucleotides are TGTGCCAGCAGCTTGGAGGGGAGGACTGAAGCTTTCTTT.

V gene TRBV6-1 combines with J gene TRBJ2-6; unclear D gene. CDR3 size: 11 residues. The V end lost 1 base, the J end lost 15 bases, and 7 bases lay between the germline ends. Germline CDR1 reads MNHNS; CDR2 reads SASEGT. As DNA, the CDR3 is TGTGCCAGCAGTGAAGGACAAAGCCTGACTTTC. This encodes CASSEGQSLTF.

The rearrangement links TRBV6-5 to TRBJ2-2; 11 bases fit TRBD1. V was clipped by 4 bases and J by 6 bases; unmatched bases: 7. The CDR3 has 16 amino acids. Germline loops: CDR1 MNHEY, CDR2 SVGAGI. The CDR3 spells CASSSWTGGSPGELFF. The CDR3 DNA reads as TGTGCCAGCAGTTCCTGGACAGGGGGCAGCCCCGGGGAGCTGTTTTTT.

The V gene is TRBV5-6, the J gene TRBJ2-2; D is possibly TRBD1 (5 bases). The CDR3 consists of 14 residues. Germline V lookup: CDR1 SGHDT, CDR2 YYEEEE. Deletions cut 4 bases from V and 6 bases from J, with 13 bases between. CDR3 coding DNA: TGTGCCAGCAGCCCGCCAGGGTTGCCCGGGGAGCTGTTTTTT. Translation gives CASSPPGLPGELFF.

The chain recombines TRBV18 with TRBJ2-7, with a weak D call TRBD1 (6 bases). The CDR3 sequence is 13 residues long. The V gene's germline CDR1 is KGHSH and CDR2 LQKENI. Trimming removed 3 bases from V and 4 bases from J, with 10 bases in between. The CDR3: CASSPVQGYEQYF. The CDR3 DNA follows: TGTGCCAGCTCACCTGTCCAGGGGTACGAGCAGTACTTC.

The chain is built from TRBV29-1 and TRBJ2-3; TRBD2 aligns across 11 bases. Germline V gene sequence: CDR1 SQVTM, CDR2 ANQGSEA. With V trimmed by 6 bases and J by 4 bases, 9 bases remained unmatched. This CDR3 has 15 amino acids. The CDR3: CSVELAGVPSDTQYF. The CDR3 DNA reads TGCAGCGTCGAACTAGCGGGAGTCCCCTCAGATACGCAGTATTTT.

The CDR3 is CAIRPGLNTGELFF. In DNA form, the CDR3 reads TGTGCCATCAGGCCCGGACTGAACACCGGGGAGCTGTTTTTT. The chain couples TRBV10-3 to TRBJ2-2; a possible D gene is TRBD2 (5 bases). V was shortened by 6 bases and J by 1 base, with 9 bases between the two germline ends. CDR3 size: 14 residues. Germline CDR1 is ENHRY and CDR2 is SYGVKD.

The CDR3 DNA sequence: TGTGCCAGCACCCTACCTTCGATCTCAAACACTGAAGCTTTCTTT. Its translation is CASTLPSISNTEAFF. The chain joins TRBV2 to TRBJ1-1, with D unresolved. Germline assignment: CDR1 SNHLY and CDR2 FYNNEI. Trimming pared 7 bases from V and 2 bases from J, leaving 17 bases between. The CDR3 totals 15 residues.

The chain recombines TRBV11-3 with TRBJ1-1; D not resolved. Germline CDR1 SGHNT, CDR2 YENEEA. The V and J ends lost 5 bases and 4 bases respectively, with 11 bases between them. The CDR3 extends over 13 amino acids. The CDR3 coding sequence is TGTGCCAGCAGCCGAGAGGCCATCACTGAAGCTTTCTTT. As protein: CASSREAITEAFF.

The chain recombines TRBV20-1 with TRBJ2-5, with D hard to call. CDR1 is DFQATT and CDR2 is SNEGSKA in the germline V gene (reference sequence). The V end was cut by 6 bases, the J end by 5 bases, with 10 bases between. CDR3 size: 11 residues. The CDR3 reads CSATRPETQYF. The CDR3 nucleotides read TGCAGTGCCACGAGGCCCGAGACCCAGTACTTC.

This sequence joins TRBV6-5 and TRBJ2-7, with TRBD1 identical over 8 bases. From germline, CDR1 is MNHEY and CDR2 SVGAGI. The CDR3 runs 15 residues. V dropped 6 bases and J dropped 2; count of bases not matched to a gene: 9. This chain's CDR3 is CASSYGQGVAYEQYF. CDR3 DNA sequence: TGTGCCAGCAGCTACGGACAGGGAGTTGCCTACGAGCAGTACTTC.

The rearrangement uses TRBV7-6 and TRBJ2-1; no reliable D call. V dropped 2 bases and J dropped 1 base, with 3 bases sitting between them. The CDR3 length is 13 residues. CDR1 is SGHVS and CDR2 is FNYEAQ in the germline V gene. The chain's CDR3 is CASSLPSYNEQFF. The CDR3 nucleotides are TGTGCCAGCAGCTTACCGTCCTACAATGAGCAGTTCTTC.

CDR3 loop: CASSHPTSGKREQYF. The CDR3 nucleotides are TGCGCCAGCAGCCACCCGACTAGCGGGAAGAGGGAGCAGTACTTC. J is TRBJ2-7 and V is TRBV4-1; TRBD2 agrees at 11 bases. Germline V gene data show CDR1 as MGHRA and CDR2 as YSYEKL. Trimming cost V 3 bases and J 7 bases; bases outside gene matches: 8. The CDR3 covers 15 residues.

The genes are TRBV15 and TRBJ2-1; 8 bases are a match to TRBD2. Per the germline V gene, CDR1 is LNHNV and CDR2 is YYDKDF (reference sequence). V gave up 1 base and J gave up 0 bases; unmatched junction bases: 14. The CDR3 is 20 residues long. This CDR3 is CATSRVLAGHYSRSYNEQFF. Written as DNA, the CDR3 is TGTGCCACCAGCAGAGTGCTAGCGGGCCATTACTCACGCTCCTACAATGAGCAGTTCTTC.

This chain joins TRBV5-1 and TRBJ1-1; possible D gene TRBD1, 6 bases. The CDR3 runs 16 residues. Per the germline V gene, CDR1 is SGHRS and CDR2 is YFSETQ. With 2 bases removed from V and 0 bases from J, the gap between germline ends came to 14 bases. The CDR3 loop reads CASSLYPGELNTEAFF. As DNA, the CDR3 is TGCGCCAGCAGCTTATATCCAGGGGAGTTGAACACTGAAGCTTTCTTT. Full variable domain (rest looked up from reference TRBV5-1 and TRBJ1-1): KAGVTQTPRYLIKTRGQQVTLSCSPISGHRSVSWYQQTPGQGLQFLFEYFSETQRNKGNFPGRFSGRQFSNSRSEMNVSTLELGDSALYLCASSLYPGELNTEAFFGQGTRLTVV.

The chain couples TRBV25-1 to TRBJ1-2; D is possibly TRBD1 (5 bases). CDR3 length equals 16 residues. The V end lost 6 bases, the J end lost 0 bases, and 17 bases lay between the germline ends. Germline values: CDR1 MGHDK, CDR2 SYGVNS. The CDR3 DNA reads TGTGCCAGCAGAAAATCGGGGGAAAGGGCTAACTATGGCTACACCTTC. Translating it yields CASRKSGERANYGYTF.

This chain uses TRBV28 with TRBJ2-2; perhaps TRBD1 as D (6 bases). This CDR3 spans 13 amino acids. Germline CDR1 and CDR2: MDHEN and SYDVKM. The V gene lost 6 bases and the J gene lost 4 bases, with 9 bases spanning the gap. CDR3 amino acids: CASSLTGTGELFF. The CDR3 region has the DNA TGTGCCAGCAGCCTGACAGGCACCGGGGAGCTGTTTTTT. The variable domain in full, completed from reference TRBV28 and TRBJ2-2, reads DVKVTQSSRYLVKRTGEKVFLECVQDMDHENMFWYRQDPGLGLRLIYFSYDVKMKEKGDIPEGYSVSREKKERFSLILESASTNQTSMYLCASSLTGTGELFFGEGSRLTVL.

For the CDR3, the DNA is TGTGCCAGCGCCCCCGAGGGGCGGGAGAACACGTCCGAGCAGTACTTC. Protein product: CASAPEGRENTSEQYF. The gene calls are TRBV21-1 and TRBJ2-7; the table's D gene call, TRBD2, was not cross checked with the DNA. TRBV21-1 is a listed pseudogene. CDR3 length equals 16 residues.

This rearrangement joins TRBV27 to TRBJ1-1; D unresolved. The CDR3 is 11 residues long. V lost 7 bases, J lost 1 base, and 4 bases lay in between. Germline CDR1 reads MNHEY; CDR2 reads SMNVEV (reference sequence). CDR3 sequence: CASTKNTEAFF. The CDR3 bases are TGTGCCAGCACTAAGAACACTGAAGCTTTCTTT.

Note on this clone: In the same sample, other DNA sequences code for this CDR3. The CDR3 sequence: CASSLAGGYTEAFF. CDR3 nucleotides: TGCGCCAGCAGCTTGGCAGGTGGTTACACTGAAGCTTTCTTT. The chain combines TRBV5-1 with TRBJ1-1; the D is unclear. This CDR3 is built from 14 residues. Germline V gene data show CDR1 as SGHRS and CDR2 as YFSETQ. The germline V and J ends were trimmed by 0 bases and 3 bases, with 9 bases remaining between them.

Written as DNA, the CDR3 is TGTGCCAGCAGTTACTCGAGGGGGATATCCTACGAGCAGTACTTC. Amino acid sequence: CASSYSRGISYEQYF. The chain combines TRBV6-6 with TRBJ2-7, with D possibly TRBD1 on 6 matching bases. Looked up from germline, CDR1 is MNHNY and CDR2 is SVGAGI (reference sequence). Trimming shortened V by 0 bases and J by 1 base, and 10 bases separated the two germline ends. The length of the CDR3 is 15 residues.

V gene TRBV6-1 combines with J gene TRBJ2-1; D might be TRBD2 (6 bases). CDR3 length equals 13 residues. In germline, CDR1 is MNHNS, CDR2 SASEGT. Trimming cost V 4 bases and J 9 bases, with 13 bases left between them. Written as DNA, the CDR3 is TGTGCCAGCAGTGGTTCCTGGAGGGGTGAGCAGTTCTTC. Its protein product is CASSGSWRGEQFF.

This chain uses TRBV2 with TRBJ2-6; a possible D gene is TRBD2 (5 bases). This CDR3 contains 18 residues. V was pared by 5 bases and J by 0 bases, with 17 bases between. Germline V CDR1 and CDR2: SNHLY, FYNNEI. The CDR3 coding sequence is TGTGCCAGCAGTTGGCGGGCAGGAGGAAGCTCTGGGGCCAACGTCCTGACTTTC. Translating gives CASSWRAGGSSGANVLTF.

The chain couples TRBV4-1 to TRBJ2-1; TRBD2 matches 11 bases. CDR3 length: 16 residues. Germline CDR1 and CDR2: MGHRA and YSYEKL. V lost 1 base to trimming and J lost 4 bases; unmatched junction nucleotides: 3. The CDR3 reads CASSQVRLAGYNEQFF. CDR3 in DNA: TGCGCCAGCAGCCAAGTAAGACTAGCGGGATACAATGAGCAGTTCTTC.

The rearrangement uses TRBV9 and TRBJ2-1; D possibly corresponds to TRBD2 (6 bases). This CDR3 spans 15 amino acids. V was pared by 6 bases and J by 7 bases, with 20 bases between. Germline V gene sequence: CDR1 SGDLS, CDR2 YYNGEE. The CDR3: CASTEGTFPGNEQFF. The CDR3, as DNA: TGTGCCAGCACCGAAGGGACTTTTCCTGGGAATGAGCAGTTCTTC.

The chain recombines TRBV27 with TRBJ2-3; TRBD1 matches 11 bases. The J segment lost 5 bases and the V segment lost 4 bases, leaving 5 bases of the junction unmatched. CDR3 length equals 15 residues. From germline, CDR1 is MNHEY and CDR2 SMNVEV (reference sequence). The DNA of the CDR3 is TGTGCCAGCAGTTGGACAGGGGGCATGGGAGATACGCAGTATTTT. This encodes CASSWTGGMGDTQYF.